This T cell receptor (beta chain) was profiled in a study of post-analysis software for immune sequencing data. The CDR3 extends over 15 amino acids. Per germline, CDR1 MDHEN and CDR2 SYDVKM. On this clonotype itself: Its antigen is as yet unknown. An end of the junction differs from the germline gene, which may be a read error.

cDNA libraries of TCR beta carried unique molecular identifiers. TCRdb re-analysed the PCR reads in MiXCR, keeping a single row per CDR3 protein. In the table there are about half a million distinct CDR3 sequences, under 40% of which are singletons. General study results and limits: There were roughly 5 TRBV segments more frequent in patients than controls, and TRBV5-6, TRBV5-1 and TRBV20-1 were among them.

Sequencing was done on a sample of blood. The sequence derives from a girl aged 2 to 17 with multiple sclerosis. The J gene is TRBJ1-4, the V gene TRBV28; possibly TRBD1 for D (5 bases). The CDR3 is CASNPPGGGHEKLFF. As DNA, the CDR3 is TGCGCCAGCAACCCTCCCGGGGGAGGCCATGAAAAACTGTTTTTT.